This T cell receptor (beta chain) was documented in a study of shared clonotypes between healthy human individuals (dated by TCRdb to 2020 to 2021). At the level of the whole study: The cohort comprised a couple of women and a few men aged 18 to 49 years. For each donor, CD4 naive and CD4 memory were each run on three plates, CD8 naive on two plates, and CD8 memory on one plate. Per donor, leukapheresis produced somewhere between about 0.85 and 9.5 billion PBMCs. Libraries were prepared and TCR repertoires were sequenced by different laboratories using diverse techniques, in order to increase sequencing depth and limit assay-specific biases. Blood TCR repertoires of roughly five healthy adults were deeply sequenced to estimate repertoire size and the extent of clonotype sharing between individuals.

Overall study outcomes, separate from this receptor: Compared with non-shared clonotypes, clonotypes shared by all four sorted-subset donors had higher generation probabilities. Even with the large sequencing depth, rarefaction of the sorted-subset datasets indicated that sequencing was incomplete. Because the study included only a small number of donors, the genetic and exposure-history diversity represented was limited. Sampling was restricted to blood, and TCR repertoires in tissue are likely to differ from TCR repertoires in blood. Pairwise subsampling led to the expectation that sequencing depth would affect the degree of clonotype sharing among donors. Estimated clonotype richness was generally larger for naive than for memory subsets. Sharing across four donors was observed for 5% to 6.5% of naive CD4, under 4% of naive CD8, 2.3% of memory CD4, and 0.4% of memory CD8 clonotypes.

From cysteine to phenylalanine, the CDR3 is 14 amino acids long. The sequence is cut down to CDR3 DNA, 42 bases in frame from base 1. CDR1 and CDR2 are drawn from the germline V gene: SGHVS, FQNEAQ. V gives up 5 bases and J gives up 0 bases, and the segment between their germline ends measures 11 bases. TCR CDR3 regions were amplified from genomic DNA by multiplex PCR using the deep immunoSEQ assay. Genomic DNA extracted from each cell subset was distributed evenly over all wells of several immunoSEQ 96-well plates, and each plate served as one replicate. For sorted subsets, approximately 200 ng of genomic DNA, equivalent to roughly 30,000 T cell genomes, went into each replicate PCR. Purified libraries were quantified with a Qubit 3.0 fluorometer, sized on a Bioanalyzer 2100, and re-quantified with the KAPA Library Quantification kit. Every immunoSEQ 96-well plate was sequenced on a separate single-read 150-cycle Illumina NextSeq 550 flow cell. As for the authors' bioinformatics: Because only junctional sequences without quality scores were contained in the immunoSEQ output, filtering matching that applied to full-length reads could not be performed. To assign V/J genes and CDR3, sequences were annotated using PyIR, a Python wrapper for IgBLAST v1.9, with IMGT germline references. Reads were filtered out if the reads had weak V/J assignments (E-value above 1e-6), no CDR3, stop codons, out-of-frame junctions, or ambiguous translated residues. V3J clonotypes were defined as sequences sharing the same inferred V gene, J gene, and CDR3 amino acid sequence. The percentage overlap between two repertoires was calculated by dividing the number of shared unique clonotypes by the size of the smaller repertoire. Three approaches were used to assess repertoire richness: RTK rarefaction, the Chao1 estimator, and Recon v2.1 estimates of unobserved clonotypes. Generation probabilities were computed with OLGA for all TCRbeta clonotypes obtained by the gDNA method from several donors. As stored in TCRdb, this immuneACCESS dataset retains in-frame rearrangements with V and J assigned. A fraction of the clones does not appear; measured against another copy, unresolved V genes explain less than half of the discrepancy, and the remainder lacks a known reason. The DNA was the basis for D and trimming; V, J and clone size are from that table. The sample contains over a million clones, approximately 98% of them found a single time. Clones ranked in the top ten supply around 0.47% of the sample.

The donors were healthy, HIV-negative adults who had no recently reported acute infections or vaccinations. Every donor was a Caucasian adult residing in Nashville, Tennessee, USA. CD4+ T cells were enriched by magnetic negative selection, after which naive cells were positively selected on CD45RA and the negative fraction was taken as the memory subset. Blood was obtained by leukapheresis, after which PBMCs were separated by Ficoll-Histopaque density gradient centrifugation and cryopreserved in liquid nitrogen vapor phase. Purity and quantity of every magnetically sorted T cell population were checked by analytical flow cytometry. Genomic DNA was isolated from every sorted fraction and measured by UV absorbance on a Nanodrop 2000c. As regards this clone: There is no known antigen for this receptor. Qualities for individual bases were not recorded, and no much larger clone is one base off.

The material sequenced was naive CD4+ T cells sorted from blood. Taken with the paper, the label for cell subset or site translates to: CD45RA+ positively selected. This receptor was identified in a man aged 25 to 40 in good health. The rearranged chain carries TRBV7-8 and TRBJ2-7; the D call is tentative, TRBD1 or TRBD2, as each matches 5 bases. The encoded CDR3 is CASSRGRSSYEQYF. The sequenced DNA is TGTGCCAGCAGCCGGGGCCGGAGCTCCTACGAGCAGTACTTC.